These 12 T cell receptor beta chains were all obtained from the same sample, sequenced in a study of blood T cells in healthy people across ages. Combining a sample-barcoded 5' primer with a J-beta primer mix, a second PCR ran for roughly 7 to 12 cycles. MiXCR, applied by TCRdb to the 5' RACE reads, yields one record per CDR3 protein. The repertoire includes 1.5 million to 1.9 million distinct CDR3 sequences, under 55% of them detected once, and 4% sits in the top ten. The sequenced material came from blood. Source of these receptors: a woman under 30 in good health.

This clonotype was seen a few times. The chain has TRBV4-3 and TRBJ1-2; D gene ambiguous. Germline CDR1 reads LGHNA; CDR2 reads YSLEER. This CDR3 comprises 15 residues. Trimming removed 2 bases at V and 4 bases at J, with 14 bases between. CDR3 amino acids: CASSQSGEVSYGYTF. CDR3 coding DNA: TGCGCCAGCAGCCAATCTGGGGAAGTGAGCTATGGCTACACCTTC.

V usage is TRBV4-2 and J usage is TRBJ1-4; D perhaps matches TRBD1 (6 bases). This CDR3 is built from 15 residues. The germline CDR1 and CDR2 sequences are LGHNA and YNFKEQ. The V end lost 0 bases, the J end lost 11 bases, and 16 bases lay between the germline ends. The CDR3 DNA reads TGTGCCAGCAGCCAAGAAAGGGGGGCCGCCTTCAAACTGTTTTTT. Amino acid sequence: CASSQERGAAFKLFF.

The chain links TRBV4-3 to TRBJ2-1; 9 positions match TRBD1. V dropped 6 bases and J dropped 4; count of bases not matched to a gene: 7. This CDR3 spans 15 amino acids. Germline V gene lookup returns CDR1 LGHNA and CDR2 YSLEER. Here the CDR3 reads CASREGTGNYNEQFF. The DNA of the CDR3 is TGCGCCAGCAGAGAAGGGACAGGGAATTACAATGAGCAGTTCTTC.

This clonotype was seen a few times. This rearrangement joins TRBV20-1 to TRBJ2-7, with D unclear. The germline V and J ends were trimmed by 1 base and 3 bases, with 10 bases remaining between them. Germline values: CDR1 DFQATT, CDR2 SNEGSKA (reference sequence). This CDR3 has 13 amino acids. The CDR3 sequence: CSARGVDHYEQYF. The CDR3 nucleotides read TGCAGTGCTAGAGGGGTTGACCACTACGAGCAGTACTTC.

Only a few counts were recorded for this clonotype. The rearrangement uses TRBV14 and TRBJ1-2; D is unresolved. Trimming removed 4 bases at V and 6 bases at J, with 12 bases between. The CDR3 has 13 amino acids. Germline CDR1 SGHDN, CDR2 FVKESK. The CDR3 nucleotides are TGTGCCAGCAGCCCTCGGGAAGACAATGGCTACACCTTC. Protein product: CASSPREDNGYTF.

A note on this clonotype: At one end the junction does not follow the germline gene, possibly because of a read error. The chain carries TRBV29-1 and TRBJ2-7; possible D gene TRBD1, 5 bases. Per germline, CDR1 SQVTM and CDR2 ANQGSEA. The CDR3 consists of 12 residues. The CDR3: CSTSQGPYEQCF. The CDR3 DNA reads TGCAGCACATCGCAGGGTCCCTACGAGCAGTGCTTC.

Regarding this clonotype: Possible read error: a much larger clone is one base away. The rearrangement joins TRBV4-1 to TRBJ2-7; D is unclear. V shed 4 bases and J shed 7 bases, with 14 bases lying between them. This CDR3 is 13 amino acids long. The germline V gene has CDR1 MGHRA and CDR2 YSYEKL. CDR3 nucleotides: TGCGCCAGCAGCCTCGATTACGGCAATGAGCAGTACTTC. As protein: CASSLDYGNEQYF.

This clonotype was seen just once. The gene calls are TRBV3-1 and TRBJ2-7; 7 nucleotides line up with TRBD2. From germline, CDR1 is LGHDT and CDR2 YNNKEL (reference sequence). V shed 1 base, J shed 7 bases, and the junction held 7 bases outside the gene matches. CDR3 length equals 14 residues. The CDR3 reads CASSQARGVSEQYF. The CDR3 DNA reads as TGTGCCAGCAGCCAAGCTCGGGGGGTATCTGAGCAGTACTTC.

CDR3 region: CASSVATGGFGFYQETQYF. The CDR3 DNA is TGTGCCAGCAGCGTAGCCACAGGGGGATTCGGTTTTTACCAAGAGACCCAGTACTTC. The chain links TRBV9 to TRBJ2-5; TRBD1 aligns across 8 bases. This CDR3 contains 19 residues. J was trimmed by 0 bases and V by 0 bases; bases with no gene match: 13. Germline CDR1 is SGDLS and CDR2 is YYNGEE.

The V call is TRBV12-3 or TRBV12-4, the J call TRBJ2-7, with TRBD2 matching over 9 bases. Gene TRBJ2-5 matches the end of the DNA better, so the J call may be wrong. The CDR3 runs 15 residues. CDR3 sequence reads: CASSLAGGGRGTQYF. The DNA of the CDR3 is TGTGCCAGCAGTTTAGCGGGGGGCGGGAGGGGGACCCAGTACTTC.

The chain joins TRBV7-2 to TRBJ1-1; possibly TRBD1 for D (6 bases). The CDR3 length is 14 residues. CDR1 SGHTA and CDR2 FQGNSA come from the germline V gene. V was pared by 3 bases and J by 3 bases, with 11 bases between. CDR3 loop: CASSFIQGYTEAFF. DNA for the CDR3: TGTGCCAGCAGCTTTATACAGGGATACACTGAAGCTTTCTTT. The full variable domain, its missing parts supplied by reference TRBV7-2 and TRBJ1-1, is GAGVSQSPSNKVTEKGKDVELRCDPISGHTALYWYRQSLGQGLEFLIYFQGNSAPDKSGLPSDRFSAERTGGSVSTLTIQRTQQEDSAVYLCASSFIQGYTEAFFGQGTRLTVV.

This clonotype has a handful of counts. CDR3 protein: CSARDSPRVLTEAFF. As DNA, the CDR3 is TGCAGTGCTAGAGATTCTCCGAGGGTCCTCACTGAAGCTTTCTTT. The chain has TRBV20-1 and TRBJ1-1; D is unclear. Germline loops: CDR1 DFQATT, CDR2 SNEGSKA (reference sequence). The CDR3 contains 15 residues. V gave up 0 bases and J gave up 4 bases, with 15 bases separating them.